These 10 T cell receptor beta chains were all obtained from the same sample, sequenced in a study of OX40 agonist ivuxolimab in advanced cancers. Sequencing was performed with immunoSEQ multiplex PCR; in TCRdb, only in-frame clones are kept and a portion is missing. The data show about 32,000 clones, roughly 79% seen once. The sample here was CD4+ or CD8+ T cells sorted from blood, taken in a trial of the OX40 agonist ivuxolimab. The source of these receptors is an adult with an advanced solid tumor such as melanoma, head and neck, liver or kidney cancer.

The chain has TRBV4-2 and TRBJ1-2; 9 bases agree with TRBD1. The ends lost 3 bases at V and 8 bases at J; junction bases unmatched: 10. Germline V gene data show CDR1 as LGHNA and CDR2 as YNFKEQ. The CDR3 is 15 amino acids. The CDR3 nucleotides are TGTGCCAGCAGCCATCCGGGACAGGGAATCGGGGGCTACACCTTC. It yields the protein CASSHPGQGIGGYTF.

There are a few counts of this clone. This chain uses TRBV19 with TRBJ2-1, with 7 bases identical to TRBD2. The CDR3 is made up of 15 amino acids. Germline CDR1 and CDR2: LNHDA and SQIVND (reference sequence). With V trimmed by 4 bases and J by 5 bases, 8 bases remained unmatched. The CDR3 loop is CASSTSGGGDNEQFF. CDR3 sequence (DNA): TGTGCCAGTAGTACCTCGGGGGGAGGGGACAATGAGCAGTTCTTC.

The rearrangement joins TRBV28 to TRBJ1-2; 12 nucleotides line up with TRBD1. The V gene's germline CDR1 is MDHEN and CDR2 SYDVKM. V shed 6 bases and J 8 bases; nucleotides not matched to a gene: 7. The CDR3 has 14 amino acids. CDR3 nucleotide sequence: TGTGCCAGCAGCCGGGACAGGGGGCCTGAAGGCTACACCTTC. Its protein product is CASSRDRGPEGYTF.

The rearrangement joins TRBV9 to TRBJ2-1; a weak D match, TRBD2 (5 bases). V was cut by 3 bases and J by 2 bases, with 9 bases left in between. The CDR3 consists of 14 residues. The germline V gene has CDR1 SGDLS and CDR2 YYNGEE. The CDR3 DNA sequence: TGTGCCAGCAGCGGAACTAGTCCCTACAATGAGCAGTTCTTC. Translation gives CASSGTSPYNEQFF.

The chain links TRBV28 to TRBJ2-7, with D perhaps TRBD1 (9 bases). V was cut by 2 bases and J by 6 bases, with 20 bases left in between. Germline CDR1 MDHEN, CDR2 SYDVKM. This CDR3 comprises 16 residues. CDR3 DNA: TGTGCCAGCAGTTTAGGAGCGGGAGACAGGGGGATCGAGCAGTACTTC. It codes for CASSLGAGDRGIEQYF.

Note on this clone: A read error may account for a junction end that differs from germline. The chain uses TRBV7-7 and TRBJ2-1; 12 positions agree with TRBD2. The germline CDR1 and CDR2 sequences are SSHAT and FNYEAQ (reference sequence). The CDR3 is 16 residues long. This CDR3 is CASSLEASGGANEQFF. The CDR3 DNA reads as TGTGCTAGCAGCTTAGAGGCTAGCGGGGGGGCGAATGAGCAGTTCTTC.

The chain joins TRBV9 to TRBJ2-7, with 10 bases aligning to TRBD2. The CDR3 loop spans 14 amino acids. The V gene end was trimmed by 7 bases and the J gene end by 4 bases; junction bases not matched to a gene: 8. Per the germline V gene, CDR1 is SGDLS and CDR2 is YYNGEE. CDR3 in amino acids: CASAPSGGIYEQYF. In DNA form, the CDR3 reads TGTGCCAGCGCCCCTAGCGGGGGAATTTACGAGCAGTACTTC.

The chain uses TRBV7-9 and TRBJ2-7, with D possibly being TRBD1 (6 bases). V gave up 5 bases and J gave up 3 bases, with 8 bases separating them. Germline CDR1 and CDR2: SEHNR and FQNEAQ (reference sequence). This CDR3 contains 12 residues. CDR3 amino acids: CASSKQGYEQYF. DNA of the CDR3: TGTGCCAGCAGCAAACAGGGCTACGAGCAGTACTTC.

The chain recombines TRBV4-3 with TRBJ1-6, with TRBD1 as a possible D gene (5 bases). This CDR3 is 16 amino acids long. V dropped 0 bases and J dropped 4 bases, with 10 bases sitting between them. The germline gives CDR1 LGHNA, CDR2 YSLEER. CDR3: CASSQEQANYNSPLHF. The DNA of the CDR3 is TGCGCCAGCAGCCAAGAACAGGCTAATTATAATTCACCCCTCCACTTT.

The chain recombines TRBV19 with TRBJ1-2; no definite D call. The germline CDR1 and CDR2 sequences are LNHDA and SQIVND (reference sequence). V was shortened by 5 bases and J by 4 bases, with 11 bases between the two germline ends. The CDR3 totals 13 residues. CDR3 region: CASSLTRLYGYTF. CDR3 DNA: TGTGCCAGTAGTCTTACACGACTCTATGGCTACACCTTC.